This T cell receptor beta chain was captured by sequencing in a study of beta chain features in type 1 diabetes. Overall study context: No age, gender or cell yield differences were seen between patients and healthy donors. Sorted cells from all samples, numbering 107,917,701, were examined.

With regard to this clone: Its antigen is still unknown.

Study-level points and caveats: Shortening of TCRB CDR3s, moderate but significant, appeared in all four CD4+ subsets of Type 1 diabetes patients.

CD45RO/CCR7/CD25/CD127/CD95/CD27 separated CD4+ naive, central memory, regulatory and stem cell-like memory cells by sorting. The investigators reverse transcribed all of the isolated RNA, so they sequenced expressed TCRB transcripts. The repertoire was sequenced with immunoSEQ multiplex PCR; TCRdb's copy has only in-frame clones and lacks some. The sample lists some 5,000 clones; under 85% were seen once. V lost 3 bases, J lost 7 bases, and 13 bases lay in between. This CDR3 region has 13 residues. Germline V gene data show CDR1 as KGHSH and CDR2 as LQKENI. The clonotype originates from a man between 18 and 35 years old in good health. The chain links TRBV18 to TRBJ2-7; tentatively, D is TRBD2 (6 bases). The sequenced sample consisted of Tregs from blood. The CDR3 DNA reads TGTGCCAGCTCACCGGGTGGGGGGATGGAGCAGTACTTC. Translation: CASSPGGGMEQYF.